This T cell receptor beta chain came from a study of blood T cell repertoires in COVID-19. Study-level background: Samples taken during acute and convalescent COVID-19 were collected in the United States, Italy and Spain.

Original data processing: For nucleated cells, counts were estimated from reference gene primer amplification. The data were produced by immunoSEQ multiplex PCR, yet TCRdb's version contains in-frame clones alone and is incomplete. For V, J and clone size, that table is used; D and trimming come from the DNA. The repertoire holds about 220,000 clones, with around 86% as singletons. This CDR3 spans 16 amino acids. V was clipped by 10 bases and J by 6 bases; unmatched bases: 12. Germline values: CDR1 KGHDR, CDR2 SFDVKD. V gene TRBV24-1 combines with J gene TRBJ2-1; 12 positions match TRBD1. Sequencing was done on a sample of PBMCs or T cells enriched from blood (not recorded which). The sequence was collected from a woman aged 40 to 50 with acute COVID-19. The CDR3 sequence is CATASAGTGGRNEQFF. The CDR3 nucleotides are TGTGCCACAGCCTCCGCCGGGACAGGGGGCCGCAATGAGCAGTTCTTC.